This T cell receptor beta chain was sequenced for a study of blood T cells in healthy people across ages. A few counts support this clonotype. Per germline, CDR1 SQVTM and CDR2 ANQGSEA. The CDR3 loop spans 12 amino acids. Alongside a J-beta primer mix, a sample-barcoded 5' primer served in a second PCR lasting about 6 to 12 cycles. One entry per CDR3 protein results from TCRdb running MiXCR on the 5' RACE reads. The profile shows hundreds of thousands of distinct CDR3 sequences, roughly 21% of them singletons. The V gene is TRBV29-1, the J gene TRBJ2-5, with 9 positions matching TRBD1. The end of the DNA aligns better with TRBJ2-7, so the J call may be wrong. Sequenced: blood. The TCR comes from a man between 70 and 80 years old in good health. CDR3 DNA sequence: TGCAGCGTCGGGACAGGGAAATACGAGCAGTACTTC. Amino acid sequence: CSVGTGKYEQYF.